What follows describes a single TCR beta chain. The CDR3 is 15 amino acids. Trimming at V came to 3 bases and at J to 4 bases, leaving 7 bases not matched to a gene. Per the germline V gene, CDR1 is MNHEY and CDR2 is SVGAGI. The data belong to a study of blood T cell repertoires in COVID-19. About the research overall: Sample material is recorded as cDNA or gDNA derived from T cells, B-cell-depleted T cells, or PBMCs.

Some clones are missing from TCRdb's copy, which holds only in-frame ones; the method was immunoSEQ multiplex PCR. The sample contains 70,000 to 95,000 clones, roughly 90% of which appear only once. The receptor comes from a man aged 45 to 65 with COVID-19, enrolled during active disease. Sequencing used peripheral blood. This rearrangement joins TRBV6-5 to TRBJ1-1; 8 bases are shared with TRBD1. The CDR3 DNA reads as TGTGCCAGCAGTTATCGGACAGGGAAGGGCACTGAAGCTTTCTTT. Protein product: CASSYRTGKGTEAFF.